This TCR beta chain was sequenced during a study of shared clonotypes between healthy human individuals. In the study overall: Aged 18 to 49, the donors were a couple of women and a few men. Study-level points and caveats: Deeper or shallower sequencing was expected to change how clonotypes are shared among donors.

In the case of this clone: Its antigen is still unknown.

Terminally differentiated effector memory CD45RA+ cells were excluded from the naive CD8 cells, which were CD45RO-negative and positively selected for CCR7. Each cell subset's genomic DNA was divided evenly among several immunoSEQ plates. Under the authors' procedure: ImmunoSEQ only sent back junction sequences with no quality scores, so filtering was done differently. Clones were read by immunoSEQ multiplex PCR, and TCRdb kept only the in-frame ones, dropping some. D and trimming were read from the DNA, whereas the V and J calls and clone size are those reported in that table. Found here are millions of clones, approximately 94% of them singletons; the top ten hold under 2%. Looked up from germline, CDR1 is SNHLY and CDR2 is FYNNEI. CDR3 length equals 14 residues. V was clipped by 2 bases and J by 5 bases; unmatched bases: 3.

This clonotype was sampled from a man between 18 and 29 years old in good health. Some clones in this sample may be carry-over from other donors' samples. The genes are TRBV2 and TRBJ2-7; 10 bases are shared with TRBD1. Sequencing input: naive CD8+ T cells from PBMCs. CDR3 protein: CASSERGTGDEQYF. Here the CDR3 DNA reads TGTGCCAGCAGTGAAAGAGGGACAGGGGACGAGCAGTACTTC.